Shown below are 5 T cell receptor beta chains from a single sample sequenced in a study of T cell repertoires in cytomegalovirus infection. TCRdb itself ran the reads through MiXCR, one entry per CDR3 protein. In the table there are fewer than 60,000 distinct CDR3 sequences, 15% to 20% of which are singletons. Their antigens remain unidentified. This material consisted of CD8+ T cells from cultured PBMCs, taken from culture after CMV antigen stimulation. The receptor set was obtained from a human donor in good health (CMV status not recorded). Some clones in this sample may be carry-over from other donors' samples.

Only a few counts were recorded for this clonotype. V usage is TRBV19 and J usage is TRBJ1-1, with D perhaps matching TRBD1 (5 bases). The CDR3 runs 15 residues. The V end lost 3 bases, the J end lost 0 bases, and 11 bases lay between the germline ends. The V gene's germline CDR1 is LNHDA and CDR2 SQIVND (reference sequence). For the CDR3, the DNA is TGTGCCAGTAGTATCATGACAGAAGTGAACACTGAAGCTTTCTTT. Residues: CASSIMTEVNTEAFF.

About this clonotype itself: Mismatch with germline at one junction end may stem from a read error. The chain carries TRBV27 and TRBJ1-2; the D gene is possibly TRBD1 (5 bases). Germline V CDR1 and CDR2: MNHEY, SMNVEV (reference sequence). The CDR3 is 14 residues long. CDR3 region: CTSSLQGGNYGYTF. For the CDR3, the DNA is TGTACCAGCAGTTTGCAGGGAGGTAACTATGGCTACACCTTC.

The chain employs TRBV18 and TRBJ1-6; TRBD1 is a possible D gene (6 bases). The CDR3 length is 14 residues. Germline V gene sequence: CDR1 KGHSH, CDR2 LQKENI. The ends were cut back, 6 bases at V and 7 bases at J, with 13 bases in the middle. The CDR3 sequence: CASSPGGPNSPLHF. In DNA, the CDR3 is TGTGCCAGCTCCCCCGGGGGCCCGAATTCACCCCTCCACTTT.

The CDR3 nucleotides are TGTGCCAGCAGTTACATCGGGGGCCAAGAGACCCAGTACTTC. This translates into CASSYIGGQETQYF. The chain couples TRBV27 to TRBJ2-5; weak D call: TRBD2 (6 bases). This CDR3 is built from 14 residues. Germline values: CDR1 MNHEY, CDR2 SMNVEV (reference sequence). Trimming shortened V by 4 bases and J by 1 base, and 10 bases separated the two germline ends.

This clonotype was detected only a few times. The rearrangement links TRBV5-1 to TRBJ1-1; D unresolved. Germline CDR1 reads SGHRS; CDR2 reads YFSETQ. The germline V and J ends were trimmed by 0 bases and 0 bases, with 9 bases remaining between them. The CDR3 sequence is 15 residues long. CDR3 in DNA: TGCGCCAGCAGCTTGGTTTCGGGCGTGAACACTGAAGCTTTCTTT. This translates into CASSLVSGVNTEAFF.